The rows below give T cell receptor beta chains drawn from one sample of a study of blood T cell repertoires in COVID-19. Only in-frame clones appear in the TCRdb table, and some are missing; sequencing was by immunoSEQ multiplex PCR. The data hold over 200,000 clones, with around 88% observed a single time. The source material was peripheral blood. These receptors were collected from a man between 18 and 29 years old with active or convalescent COVID-19. CDR3s include the opening cysteine and the closing phenylalanine or tryptophan. The D gene is left open where the match is weak. Size is stated for part of the rows, as once, few or many counts, or as a class when the clone is expanded.

j_gene: TRBJ2-7
abundance: -
d_gene: TRBD2
v_gene: TRBV14
CDR3aa: CASSPRAGVKAYEQYF
CDR3nt: TGTGCCAGCAGCCCACGAGCGGGAGTAAAAGCCTACGAGCAGTACTTC

j_gene: TRBJ2-3
abundance: -
d_gene: -
v_gene: TRBV20-1
CDR3aa: CSASGAVSTDTQYF
CDR3nt: TGCAGTGCTAGTGGGGCAGTGAGCACAGATACGCAGTATTTT

j_gene: TRBJ2-7
abundance: -
d_gene: -
v_gene: TRBV6-6
CDR3aa: CASSYGLYEQYF
CDR3nt: TGTGCCAGCAGTTACGGGCTTTACGAGCAGTACTTC

j_gene: TRBJ1-1
abundance: -
d_gene: -
v_gene: TRBV28
CDR3aa: CATRATGAFF
CDR3nt: TGTGCTACGCGGGCCACCGGCGCTTTCTTT

j_gene: TRBJ2-3
abundance: -
d_gene: TRBD1
v_gene: TRBV9
CDR3aa: CASSVGTGTTDTQYF
CDR3nt: TGTGCCAGCAGTGTTGGGACAGGGACCACAGATACGCAGTATTTT

j_gene: TRBJ1-1
abundance: -
d_gene: -
v_gene: TRBV28
CDR3aa: CASSPRLTMNTEAFF
CDR3nt: TGTGCCAGCAGTCCGCGACTGACGATGAACACTGAAGCTTTCTTT

j_gene: TRBJ1-1
abundance: once
d_gene: -
v_gene: TRBV29-1
CDR3aa: CSEAQGSNTEAFF
CDR3nt: TGCAGCGAAGCACAGGGATCGAACACTGAAGCTTTCTTT

j_gene: TRBJ1-5
abundance: few
d_gene: -
v_gene: TRBV7-2
CDR3aa: CASNEAGYSNQPQHF
CDR3nt: TGTGCCAGCAATGAGGCAGGGTATAGCAATCAGCCCCAGCATTTT

j_gene: TRBJ1-2
abundance: -
d_gene: -
v_gene: TRBV27
CDR3aa: CASSLASNYGYTF
CDR3nt: TGTGCCAGCAGTTTGGCCTCAAACTATGGCTACACCTTC

j_gene: TRBJ2-3
abundance: -
d_gene: TRBD1
v_gene: TRBV3-1/TRBV3-2
CDR3aa: CASSHSDRASTDTQYF
CDR3nt: TGTGCCAGCAGCCATTCGGACAGGGCTAGCACAGATACGCAGTATTTT

j_gene: TRBJ2-7
abundance: -
d_gene: TRBD2
v_gene: TRBV9
CDR3aa: CASSAATTSGRPKGYEQYF
CDR3nt: TGTGCCAGCAGCGCAGCGACCACTAGCGGGAGGCCGAAGGGTTACGAGCAGTACTTC

j_gene: TRBJ2-7
abundance: -
d_gene: TRBD1
v_gene: TRBV4-2
CDR3aa: CASSPRDRRSYEQYF
CDR3nt: TGTGCCAGCAGCCCTCGGGACAGGCGATCCTACGAGCAGTACTTC

j_gene: TRBJ2-5
abundance: -
d_gene: -
v_gene: TRBV11-2
CDR3aa: CASSHKQGLRGETQYF
CDR3nt: TGTGCCAGCAGCCATAAACAGGGTCTCCGCGGCGAGACCCAGTACTTC

j_gene: TRBJ2-3
abundance: -
d_gene: -
v_gene: TRBV11-2
CDR3aa: CASSFPGGDTQYF
CDR3nt: TGTGCCAGCAGCTTTCCCGGCGGCGATACGCAGTATTTT

j_gene: TRBJ2-2
abundance: few
d_gene: -
v_gene: TRBV19
CDR3aa: CAGRQAPFTGELFF
CDR3nt: TGTGCCGGGAGACAGGCCCCGTTCACCGGGGAGCTGTTTTTT

j_gene: TRBJ1-4
abundance: -
d_gene: -
v_gene: TRBV7-8
CDR3aa: CASSLREGQGEKLFF
CDR3nt: TGTGCCAGCAGCCTGCGGGAAGGTCAGGGAGAAAAACTGTTTTTT

j_gene: TRBJ1-5
abundance: -
d_gene: TRBD1
v_gene: TRBV27
CDR3aa: CASKATGTGFQPQHF
CDR3nt: TGTGCCAGCAAAGCTACCGGGACAGGGTTCCAGCCCCAGCATTTT

j_gene: TRBJ2-7
abundance: once
d_gene: -
v_gene: TRBV12-1
CDR3aa: CASSPRTGGDEQYF
CDR3nt: TGTGCCAGCAGCCCCAGGACAGGGGGAGACGAGCAGTACTTC

j_gene: TRBJ2-1
abundance: -
d_gene: -
v_gene: TRBV7-3
CDR3aa: CASSSTSGASNEQFF
CDR3nt: TGTGCCAGCAGCTCGACATCAGGGGCCTCCAATGAGCAGTTCTTC

j_gene: TRBJ1-1
abundance: -
d_gene: TRBD1
v_gene: TRBV5-1
CDR3aa: CASSFRQGNTEAFF
CDR3nt: TGCGCCAGCAGCTTCCGACAGGGAAACACTGAAGCTTTCTTT

j_gene: TRBJ2-1
abundance: -
d_gene: TRBD2
v_gene: TRBV19
CDR3aa: CASSIRGLAGGRNEQFF
CDR3nt: TGTGCCAGTAGTATAAGGGGACTAGCGGGAGGGCGAAATGAGCAGTTCTTC

j_gene: TRBJ1-5
abundance: -
d_gene: -
v_gene: TRBV10-3
CDR3aa: CAISDRGEPQHF
CDR3nt: TGTGCCATCAGTGACCGAGGAGAGCCCCAGCATTTT

j_gene: TRBJ2-7
abundance: -
d_gene: TRBD1
v_gene: TRBV7-9
CDR3aa: CASSLVGQIYEQYF
CDR3nt: TGTGCCAGCAGCTTAGTGGGACAGATCTACGAGCAGTACTTC

j_gene: TRBJ1-2
abundance: once
d_gene: TRBD1
v_gene: TRBV18
CDR3aa: CASSPGAAGGSPYGYTF
CDR3nt: TGTGCCAGCTCACCGGGTGCGGCAGGGGGATCCCCTTATGGCTACACCTTC

j_gene: TRBJ2-1
abundance: once
d_gene: TRBD2
v_gene: TRBV4-1
CDR3aa: CASSQGLAGAVNEQFF
CDR3nt: TGCGCCAGCAGCCAAGGACTAGCGGGAGCAGTTAATGAGCAGTTCTTC

j_gene: TRBJ1-1
abundance: -
d_gene: TRBD1
v_gene: TRBV19
CDR3aa: CASSPGQGDKAFF
CDR3nt: TGTGCCAGTAGTCCGGGACAGGGAGACAAAGCTTTCTTT

j_gene: TRBJ2-2
abundance: -
d_gene: TRBD2
v_gene: TRBV10-1
CDR3aa: CATKTSVTGELFF
CDR3nt: TGCGCCACAAAGACTAGCGTAACCGGGGAGCTGTTTTTT

j_gene: TRBJ2-7
abundance: -
d_gene: TRBD2
v_gene: TRBV11-2
CDR3aa: CASWTGDFQREVYEQYF
CDR3nt: TGTGCCAGCTGGACAGGTGATTTCCAGCGGGAGGTATACGAGCAGTACTTC

j_gene: TRBJ1-5
abundance: few
d_gene: TRBD1
v_gene: TRBV5-1
CDR3aa: CASSLTTGGTNQPQHF
CDR3nt: TGCGCCAGCAGCTTGACGACAGGGGGGACGAATCAGCCCCAGCATTTT

j_gene: TRBJ1-4
abundance: -
d_gene: TRBD1
v_gene: TRBV7-2
CDR3aa: CASSSKGQGGEKLFF
CDR3nt: TGTGCCAGCAGCTCGAAGGGACAGGGAGGGGAAAAACTGTTTTTT

j_gene: TRBJ2-5
abundance: -
d_gene: -
v_gene: TRBV19
CDR3aa: CASSTFHQETQYF
CDR3nt: TGTGCCAGTAGTACATTCCACCAAGAGACCCAGTACTTC

j_gene: TRBJ1-1
abundance: few
d_gene: -
v_gene: TRBV14
CDR3aa: CASSQGATRSGKGAFF
CDR3nt: TGTGCCAGCAGCCAAGGGGCGACGCGTTCTGGAAAAGGAGCTTTCTTT

j_gene: TRBJ1-6
abundance: -
d_gene: TRBD1
v_gene: TRBV19
CDR3aa: CASSGTGDSPLHF
CDR3nt: TGTGCCAGTAGTGGGACAGGAGATTCACCCCTCCACTTT

j_gene: TRBJ1-5
abundance: -
d_gene: -
v_gene: TRBV7-2
CDR3aa: CASGLGPGGNQPQHF
CDR3nt: TGTGCCAGCGGCCTCGGCCCCGGGGGCAATCAGCCCCAGCATTTT

j_gene: TRBJ1-2
abundance: few
d_gene: TRBD1
v_gene: TRBV7-2
CDR3aa: CASSPRTGNYGYTF
CDR3nt: TGTGCCAGCAGCCCCAGGACAGGAAACTATGGCTACACCTTC

j_gene: TRBJ1-6
abundance: -
d_gene: TRBD1
v_gene: TRBV6-5
CDR3aa: CASADRAVSPLHF
CDR3nt: TGTGCCAGCGCCGACAGGGCGGTATCACCCCTCCACTTT

j_gene: TRBJ2-3
abundance: -
d_gene: TRBD2
v_gene: TRBV6-5
CDR3aa: CASNPGLALDTQYF
CDR3nt: TGTGCCAGCAACCCGGGACTAGCCTTAGATACGCAGTATTTT

j_gene: TRBJ2-5
abundance: -
d_gene: -
v_gene: TRBV6-2/TRBV6-3
CDR3aa: CASSDDRPQETQYF
CDR3nt: TGTGCCAGCAGCGATGACAGGCCCCAAGAGACCCAGTACTTC

j_gene: TRBJ1-2
abundance: -
d_gene: TRBD1
v_gene: TRBV10-3
CDR3aa: CAIQTGPNYGYTF
CDR3nt: TGTGCCATTCAGACAGGGCCGAACTATGGCTACACCTTC

j_gene: TRBJ2-6
abundance: -
d_gene: -
v_gene: TRBV24-1
CDR3aa: CATSDYSGSGANVLTF
CDR3nt: TGTGCCACCAGTGATTACTCCGGCTCTGGGGCCAACGTCCTGACTTTC

j_gene: TRBJ2-2
abundance: -
d_gene: TRBD2
v_gene: TRBV6-5
CDR3aa: CASSSSGSFTGELFF
CDR3nt: TGTGCCAGCAGCTCTAGCGGGAGTTTCACCGGGGAGCTGTTTTTT

j_gene: TRBJ1-5
abundance: -
d_gene: -
v_gene: TRBV3-1/TRBV3-2
CDR3aa: CASSQEGGGQPQHF
CDR3nt: TGTGCCAGCAGCCAAGAAGGGGGGGGTCAGCCCCAGCATTTT

j_gene: TRBJ2-3
abundance: once
d_gene: -
v_gene: TRBV9
CDR3aa: CASISEKDTQYF
CDR3nt: TGTGCCAGTATAAGTGAGAAAGATACGCAGTATTTT

j_gene: TRBJ2-5
abundance: -
d_gene: TRBD2
v_gene: TRBV2
CDR3aa: CASMGRPGLAGEETQYF
CDR3nt: TGTGCCAGCATGGGGCGACCGGGACTAGCGGGAGAAGAGACCCAGTACTTC

j_gene: TRBJ2-3
abundance: -
d_gene: -
v_gene: TRBV19
CDR3aa: CASSPAGGTDTQYF
CDR3nt: TGTGCCAGTAGTCCCGCAGGGGGCACAGATACGCAGTATTTT

j_gene: TRBJ2-3
abundance: -
d_gene: TRBD2
v_gene: TRBV2
CDR3aa: CASSEVPSGTGYSPADTQYF
CDR3nt: TGTGCCAGCAGTGAAGTCCCTAGCGGGACCGGATACTCCCCGGCAGATACGCAGTATTTT

j_gene: TRBJ1-6
abundance: -
d_gene: TRBD1
v_gene: TRBV6-4
CDR3aa: CASSLAAGQGVFGEHSPLHF
CDR3nt: TGTGCCAGCAGCCTCGCCGCGGGACAGGGGGTATTCGGAGAGCATTCACCCCTCCACTTT

j_gene: TRBJ2-7
abundance: once
d_gene: TRBD2
v_gene: TRBV7-9
CDR3aa: CASSPPTSGVSYEQYF
CDR3nt: TGTGCCAGCAGCCCTCCGACTAGCGGAGTCTCCTACGAGCAGTACTTC